The 22 T cell receptor beta chains presented below share a single source sample, sequenced in a study of cytomegalovirus exposure and HLA in healthy donors. 13 Jbeta primers and 60 Vbeta primers were used for the PCR. Produced via immunoSEQ multiplex PCR; TCRdb's table is partial and in-frame only. Of 120,000 or so clones listed, roughly three fifths are singletons. The sample taken for sequencing was PBMCs. The receptors originated from a man between 18 and 29 years old in good health and CMV-seronegative.

The J gene is TRBJ1-1, the V gene TRBV6-5, with D unclear. This CDR3 has 12 residues. Looked up from germline, CDR1 is MNHEY and CDR2 is SVGAGI. V gave up 6 bases and J gave up 2 bases, with 7 bases separating them. The CDR3 region has the DNA TGTGCCAGCAGGCGGCCCAACACTGAAGCTTTCTTT. Protein: CASRRPNTEAFF.

This sequence joins TRBV7-9 and TRBJ2-7; 7 bases fit TRBD1. CDR3 size: 16 residues. CDR1 is SEHNR, CDR2 FQNEAQ, per germline (reference sequence). V lost 5 bases to trimming and J lost 2 bases; unmatched junction nucleotides: 12. The DNA of the CDR3 is TGTGCCAGCAGCGTATCCGGGACAGCGGTAGCCTACGAGCAGTACTTC. It yields the protein CASSVSGTAVAYEQYF. Full variable domain (rest looked up from reference TRBV7-9 and TRBJ2-7): DTGVSQNPRHKITKRGQNVTFRCDPISEHNRLYWYRQTLGQGPEFLTYFQNEAQLEKSRLLSDRFSAERPKGSFSTLEIQRTEQGDSAMYLCASSVSGTAVAYEQYFGPGTRLTVT.

V is TRBV6-5 and J is TRBJ1-5; TRBD1 aligns across 8 bases. V was clipped by 0 bases and J by 6 bases; unmatched bases: 4. Germline V CDR1 and CDR2: MNHEY, SVGAGI. This CDR3 is built from 15 residues. The CDR3, as DNA: TGTGCCAGCAGTTACTCACAGGGGGTTCGTCAGCCCCAGCATTTT. This gives the protein CASSYSQGVRQPQHF.

There are a few counts of this clone. The chain has TRBV27 and TRBJ2-7, with TRBD1 matching 7 bases. Germline CDR1 reads MNHEY; CDR2 reads SMNVEV (reference sequence). This CDR3 is built from 14 residues. The junction had 10 bases not matched to a gene; V was cut back by 5 bases and J by 6 bases. This CDR3 is CASSQGTASGEQYF. CDR3 in DNA: TGTGCCAGCAGTCAAGGGACAGCCTCGGGCGAGCAGTACTTC.

This chain connects TRBV7-9 to TRBJ2-7; D is uncertain. The CDR3 consists of 11 residues. Germline assignment: CDR1 SEHNR and CDR2 FQNEAQ (reference sequence). Trimming cost V 6 bases and J 0 bases, with 3 bases left between them. This chain's CDR3 is CASRASYEQYF. In DNA, the CDR3 is TGTGCCAGCAGAGCCTCCTACGAGCAGTACTTC. Combining the CDR3 with reference TRBV7-9 and TRBJ2-7 gives the whole variable domain DTGVSQNPRHKITKRGQNVTFRCDPISEHNRLYWYRQTLGQGPEFLTYFQNEAQLEKSRLLSDRFSAERPKGSFSTLEIQRTEQGDSAMYLCASRASYEQYFGPGTRLTVT.

The chain has TRBV7-2 and TRBJ1-1, with TRBD1 matching over 8 bases. CDR1 and CDR2 (germline): SGHTA, FQGNSA. CDR3 length: 14 residues. V lost 3 bases and J lost 5; bases outside the gene matches: 5. CDR3 protein: CASSFQGAITEAFF. In nucleotides, the CDR3 is TGTGCCAGCAGCTTCCAGGGGGCCATAACTGAAGCTTTCTTT.

J is TRBJ2-7 and V is TRBV2; 8 positions match TRBD2. Losses at the gene ends were 0 bases for V and 0 bases for J; bases not matched to a gene: 1. CDR1 is SNHLY and CDR2 is FYNNEI in the germline V gene. The CDR3 runs 15 residues. As DNA, the CDR3 is TGTGCCAGCAGTGAAGCGCGGGAGGTCTCCTACGAGCAGTACTTC. This sequence encodes CASSEAREVSYEQYF.

CDR3 loop: CASSAPAILAYNEQFF. CDR3 in DNA: TGTGCCAGCAGCGCACCCGCTATACTAGCCTACAATGAGCAGTTCTTC. This chain joins TRBV7-9 and TRBJ2-1, with TRBD2 as a possible D gene (5 bases). This CDR3 comprises 16 residues. Per germline, CDR1 SEHNR and CDR2 FQNEAQ (reference sequence). Trimming took off 5 bases at V and 2 bases at J, with 16 bases between the two ends.

This clone was seen only once. The chain has TRBV7-8 and TRBJ2-7; 9 positions agree with TRBD2. The germline CDR1 and CDR2 sequences are SGHVS and FQNEAQ. The trim removed 5 bases at V and 4 bases at J, leaving 9 bases unmatched. The CDR3 loop spans 15 amino acids. The CDR3 sequence: CASSLDKGLAYEQYF. DNA for the CDR3: TGTGCCAGCAGCCTCGACAAGGGACTAGCTTACGAGCAGTACTTC.

This clone was counted a few times. The rearrangement uses TRBV5-4 and TRBJ2-5; 8 bases fit TRBD2. The CDR3 spans 15 residues. J lost 5 bases, V lost 1 base, and 7 bases had no gene match. Germline lookup yields CDR1 SGHNT and CDR2 YYREEE (reference sequence). The DNA for the CDR3 is TGTGCCAGCAGCTTGCTCGGGAGGGCGAGGGAGACCCAGTACTTC. Its translation is CASSLLGRARETQYF.

The sample holds a few counts of this clone. This chain links TRBV27 with TRBJ1-1, with 7 bases that match TRBD1. V gave up 5 bases and J gave up 7 bases; unmatched junction bases: 4. The CDR3 has 12 amino acids. CDR1 and CDR2 from the germline V gene are MNHEY and SMNVEV (reference sequence). The CDR3 is CASSTGQCEAFF. CDR3 DNA: TGTGCCAGCAGTACGGGACAGTGTGAAGCTTTCTTT.

The CDR3: CASSLLAGGPGETQYF. Here the CDR3 DNA reads TGTGCCAGCAGCTTGCTAGCGGGGGGGCCGGGAGAGACCCAGTACTTC. V usage is TRBV7-9 and J usage is TRBJ2-5; 12 bases are a match to TRBD2. The junction had 6 bases not matched to a gene; V was cut back by 3 bases and J by 4 bases. The CDR3 is 16 amino acids. Germline V lookup: CDR1 SEHNR, CDR2 FQNEAQ (reference sequence).

The chain links TRBV27 to TRBJ1-1; TRBD1 agrees at 7 bases. Germline CDR1 and CDR2: MNHEY and SMNVEV (reference sequence). The V segment lost 2 bases and the J segment 4 bases; nucleotides outside the gene matches: 7. The CDR3 sequence is 15 residues long. CDR3 amino acids: CASSLIQGVGTEAFF. The DNA of the CDR3 is TGTGCCAGCAGTTTAATTCAGGGGGTTGGCACTGAAGCTTTCTTT.

This clone was counted a single time. V gene TRBV6-1 combines with J gene TRBJ1-5; D remains unclear. The CDR3 spans 15 residues. Trimming took off 6 bases at V and 3 bases at J, with 15 bases between the two ends. Germline V gives CDR1 MNHNS, CDR2 SASEGT. The CDR3: CASRSGRANNQPQHF. DNA of the CDR3: TGTGCCAGCAGAAGCGGACGGGCAAACAATCAGCCCCAGCATTTT.

The chain joins TRBV19 to TRBJ2-3, with 7 bases fitting TRBD1. V gave up 5 bases and J gave up 0 bases; unmatched junction bases: 8. The germline gives CDR1 LNHDA, CDR2 SQIVND (reference sequence). The CDR3 covers 16 residues. The CDR3 DNA sequence: TGTGCCAGTAGTCTGACAGGGCGGGTAAGCACAGATACGCAGTATTTT. Its translation is CASSLTGRVSTDTQYF. Supplemented by reference TRBV19 and TRBJ2-3, the full variable domain reads DGGITQSPKYLFRKEGQNVTLSCEQNLNHDAMYWYRQDPGQGLRLIYYSQIVNDFQKGDIAEGYSVSREKKESFPLTVTSAQKNPTAFYLCASSLTGRVSTDTQYFGPGTRLTVL.

V gene TRBV7-2 combines with J gene TRBJ2-1, with D unclear. Germline lookup yields CDR1 SGHTA and CDR2 FQGNSA. The V end was cut by 5 bases, the J end by 2 bases, with 10 bases between. CDR3 size: 14 residues. The CDR3 DNA reads as TGTGCCAGCAGCCCCCGCGGTCCCTACAATGAGCAGTTCTTC. The encoded protein is CASSPRGPYNEQFF.

The chain carries TRBV5-1 and TRBJ1-1; tentative D call: TRBD1 (5 bases). Germline loops: CDR1 SGHRS, CDR2 YFSETQ. Trimming took off 2 bases at V and 6 bases at J, with 14 bases between the two ends. This CDR3 has 14 amino acids. The CDR3 reads CASSFQGNGPEAFF. The CDR3 DNA follows: TGCGCCAGCAGCTTCCAGGGAAACGGTCCTGAAGCTTTCTTT.

The gene calls are TRBV27 and TRBJ2-5; D is perhaps TRBD1 (8 bases). There are 12 residues in the CDR3. The germline V and J ends were trimmed by 5 bases and 7 bases, with 11 bases remaining between them. The germline V gene encodes CDR1 MNHEY and CDR2 SMNVEV (reference sequence). Written as DNA, the CDR3 is TGTGCCAGCAGTCACAGGGGGGGGACCCAGTACTTC. Protein sequence: CASSHRGGTQYF.

The gene calls are TRBV6-5 and TRBJ1-2; 9 bases fit TRBD1. The CDR3 is made up of 14 amino acids. With 6 bases clipped from V and 7 bases from J, the junction kept 9 bases outside the gene matches. The germline CDR1 and CDR2 sequences are MNHEY and SVGAGI. CDR3 in amino acids: CASRQQGAVIGYTF. Written as DNA, the CDR3 is TGTGCCAGCAGGCAACAGGGGGCCGTTATTGGCTACACCTTC.

This rearrangement joins TRBV4-3 to TRBJ2-3, with 10 nucleotides matching TRBD2. Germline V gene sequence: CDR1 LGHNA, CDR2 YSLEER. V trimming: 2 bases; J trimming: 4 bases; junction bases outside the gene matches: 3. The CDR3 contains 15 residues. DNA of the CDR3: TGCGCCAGCAGCCAACTAGCGGGAGTGTCAGATACGCAGTATTTT. Translation: CASSQLAGVSDTQYF.

This rearrangement joins TRBV7-9 to TRBJ1-2; tentatively, D is TRBD1 (6 bases). CDR1 is SEHNR and CDR2 is FQNEAQ in the germline V gene (reference sequence). Trimming took off 6 bases at V and 2 bases at J, with 13 bases between the two ends. CDR3 length: 14 residues. CDR3 DNA sequence: TGTGCCAGCAGTCAAACAGGGTCCAACTATGGCTACACCTTC. Amino acids: CASSQTGSNYGYTF.

This chain links TRBV15 with TRBJ2-2; TRBD1 agrees at 11 bases. The CDR3 has 16 amino acids. After removal of 0 bases from V and 4 bases from J, the junction contained 1 base not matched to a gene. Germline V gene lookup returns CDR1 LNHNV and CDR2 YYDKDF (reference sequence). CDR3 DNA sequence: TGTGCCACCAGCAGAGAAGGGACAGGGGGCACCGGGGAGCTGTTTTTT. This sequence encodes CATSREGTGGTGELFF.